This T cell receptor (beta chain) was captured by sequencing in a study of response to subunit inactivated influenza vaccine. Study-level results: Authors suggested that a seasonal influenza vaccination recruits few new T cells each time.

TCRdb re-derived calls from the RT-PCR reads in MiXCR, one entry per CDR3 protein. The repertoire has hundreds of thousands of distinct CDR3 sequences, about 25% of them found once; the top ten carry 1.5% to 2%. In the case of this clonotype: The antigen remains unidentified.

CDR1 is SGHDT and CDR2 is YYEEEE in the germline V gene. The CDR3 extends over 15 amino acids. Unmatched junction bases numbered 5, after V lost 2 bases and J lost 4 bases. The chain recombines TRBV5-6 with TRBJ2-1; TRBD1 aligns across 8 bases. Source: CD4+ T cells sorted from PBMCs, taken 5 days after vaccination. The sequence was obtained from a man aged 45-60 years who received an inactivated influenza vaccine. The chain's CDR3 is CASSFTGTGYNEQFF. For the CDR3, the DNA is TGTGCCAGCAGCTTCACCGGGACAGGATACAATGAGCAGTTCTTC.